This T cell receptor beta chain was recovered during a study of T cell repertoires in ileal Crohn's disease. Study at large: Thiopurines (around 10) or anti-TNF agents (roughly 17) were given postoperatively to about half. From the resection specimen's proximal margin, biopsies were taken as MI. Findings and limits, study-wide: Every patient over 26.8% clonality showed endoscopic recurrence. Mucosal expansions were suggested to be mainly CD8 T cells.

The CDR3 spans 16 residues. V was trimmed by 7 bases and J by 0 bases, leaving 18 bases between them. Per the germline V gene, CDR1 is SGHRS and CDR2 is YFSETQ. Time point meaning: proximal margin of the surgical specimen (macroscopically non-inflamed). Libraries were prepared by immunoSEQ multiplex PCR; TCRdb keeps only in-frame clonotypes and omits some of them. Seen here are several thousand clones, about 78% observed once, and the top ten hold under 35%. Note on this clone: The antigen is undetermined.

Material: ileal tissue. The V call is TRBV5-1, the J call TRBJ2-3; D might be TRBD1 or TRBD2, each matching 6 bases. The sequence was obtained from an adult with Crohn's disease. The CDR3 DNA sequence: TGCGCCAGCGGGAACGGGGGCAGCCTTAGCACAGATACGCAGTATTTT. As protein: CASGNGGSLSTDTQYF.